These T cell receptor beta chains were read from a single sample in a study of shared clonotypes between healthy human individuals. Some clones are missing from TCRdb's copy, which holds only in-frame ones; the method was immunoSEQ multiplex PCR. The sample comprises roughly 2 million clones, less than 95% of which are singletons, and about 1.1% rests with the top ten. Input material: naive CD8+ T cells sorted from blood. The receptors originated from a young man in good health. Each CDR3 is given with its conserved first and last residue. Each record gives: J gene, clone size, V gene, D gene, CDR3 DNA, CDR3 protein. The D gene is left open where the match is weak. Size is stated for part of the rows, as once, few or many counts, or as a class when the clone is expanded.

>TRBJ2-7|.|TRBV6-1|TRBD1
TGTGCCAGCAGTAAACTCCGGGACAGTCGTGACGAGCAGTACTTC
CASSKLRDSRDEQYF
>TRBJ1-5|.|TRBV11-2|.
TGTGCCAGCAGCTTAGAGGCAGGGGCCTATCAGCCCCAGCATTTT
CASSLEAGAYQPQHF
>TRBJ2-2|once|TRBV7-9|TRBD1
TGTGCCAGCAGCGATTCCGGGACAGACACCGGGGAGCTGTTTTTT
CASSDSGTDTGELFF
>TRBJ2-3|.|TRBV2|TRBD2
TGTGCCAGCAGAAAACGGGGGGTAGATACGCAGTATTTT
CASRKRGVDTQYF
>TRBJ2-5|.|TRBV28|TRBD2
TGTGCCAGCAGGTTGAAGACTAGCGGGGGGGCCAGAGAGACCCAGTACTTC
CASRLKTSGGARETQYF
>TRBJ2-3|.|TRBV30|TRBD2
TGTGCCTGGGCTAGCGGGGGTGGGGATACGCAGTATTTT
CAWASGGGDTQYF
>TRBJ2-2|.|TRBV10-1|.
TGCGCCAGCAGTGAGTCTAGGCCCACCGGGGAGCTGTTTTTT
CASSESRPTGELFF
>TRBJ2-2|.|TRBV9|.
TGTGCCAGCAGCGTAGAGTTTACCGGGGAGCTGTTTTTT
CASSVEFTGELFF
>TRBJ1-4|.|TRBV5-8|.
TGTGCCAGCAGAGACGGGCGGGGGGGCGTTGGCGAAAAACTGTTTTTT
CASRDGRGGVGEKLFF
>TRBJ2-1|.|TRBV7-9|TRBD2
TGTGCCAGCAGCTTAGGCGGCGGGAGTGTCTATGAGCAGTTCTTC
CASSLGGGSVYEQFF
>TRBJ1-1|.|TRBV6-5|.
TGTGCCAGCAGTTACTCGGGGAGGAACACTGAAGCTTTCTTT
CASSYSGRNTEAFF
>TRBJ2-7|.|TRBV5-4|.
TGTGCCAGCAGCTTAGGAGAGGGCGAGCAGTACTTC
CASSLGEGEQYF
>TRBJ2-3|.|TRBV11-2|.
TGTGCCAGCAGCTTAGAACAGGGCACAGATACGCAGTATTTT
CASSLEQGTDTQYF
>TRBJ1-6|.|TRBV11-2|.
TGTGCCAGCAGCTTAGAGGTGGGGGGTTGGTCACCCCTCCACTTT
CASSLEVGGWSPLHF
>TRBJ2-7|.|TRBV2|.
TGTGCCAGCAGTGAGACTTACGAGCAGTACTTC
CASSETYEQYF
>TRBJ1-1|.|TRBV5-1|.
TGCGCCAGCAAGGTGGGGGAGGGGACTGAAGCTTTCTTT
CASKVGEGTEAFF
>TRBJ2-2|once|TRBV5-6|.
TGTGCCAGCAGCTTCGGTCTAGTCTATCGAACCGGGGAGCTGTTTTTT
CASSFGLVYRTGELFF
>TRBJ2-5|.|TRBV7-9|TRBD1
TGTGCCAGCAGCGCGGACAGGCGCCAAGAGACCCAGTACTTC
CASSADRRQETQYF
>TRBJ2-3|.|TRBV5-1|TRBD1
TGCGCCAGCAGCTGGACAGGGGGTGTTACAGATACGCAGTATTTT
CASSWTGGVTDTQYF
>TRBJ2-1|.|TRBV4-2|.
TGTGCCAGCAGCCAAGAAGGGGGGGATGAGCAGTTCTTC
CASSQEGGDEQFF
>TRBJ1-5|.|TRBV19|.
TGTGCCAGTAGTATTGGCGGAGGGAAGCAGCCCCAGCATTTT
CASSIGGGKQPQHF
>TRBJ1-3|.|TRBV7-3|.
TGTGCCAGCAGCTTAATGTCACAGACTAAAGGAAACACCATATATTTT
CASSLMSQTKGNTIYF
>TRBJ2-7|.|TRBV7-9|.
TGTGCCAGCAGCCACAATCCGGACAGTTCCTACGAGCAGTACTTC
CASSHNPDSSYEQYF
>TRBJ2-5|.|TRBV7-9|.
TGTGCCAGCAGCTTAAGTGTACAAGAGACCCAGTACTTC
CASSLSVQETQYF
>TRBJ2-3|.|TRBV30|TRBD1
TGTGCCTGGAGGACGAGGGGGCAAGATACGCAGTATTTT
CAWRTRGQDTQYF
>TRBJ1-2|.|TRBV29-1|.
TGCAGAGTTTCCGGCAAGTATGGCTACACCTTC
CRVSGKYGYTF
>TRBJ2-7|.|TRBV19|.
TGTGCCACGAGGGTTGGGGGCACCTACGAGCAGTACTTC
CATRVGGTYEQYF
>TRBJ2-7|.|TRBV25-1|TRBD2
TGTGCCAGCAGCCCGGGACTAGCGGGCTACGAGCAGTACTTC
CASSPGLAGYEQYF
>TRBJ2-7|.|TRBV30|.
TGTGCCTGGACCCCTCGGGTAGGTTCGTGGACGGACGAGCAGTACTTC
CAWTPRVGSWTDEQYF
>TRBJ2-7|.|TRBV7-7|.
TGTGCTAGCAGCCCGGCTCACCCTCAGGGGAGGCGACACGAGCAGTACTTC
CASSPAHPQGRRHEQYF
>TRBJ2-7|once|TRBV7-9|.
TGCGCCAGCAGCCAAGATATTGGGGGTTACGAGCAGTACTTC
CASSQDIGGYEQYF
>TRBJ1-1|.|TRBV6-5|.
TGTGCCAGCAGCCCTCCAGAAGGGCCCAACACTGAAGCTTTCTTT
CASSPPEGPNTEAFF
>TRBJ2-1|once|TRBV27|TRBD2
TGTGCCAGCGGCTCTAGCGGGAGGGCCTCGGATGAGCAGTTCTTC
CASGSSGRASDEQFF
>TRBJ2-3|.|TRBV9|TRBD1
TGTGCCAGCAGCGTAGGGACAGGGGAGACAGATACGCAGTATTTT
CASSVGTGETDTQYF
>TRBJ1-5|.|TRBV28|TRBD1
TGTGCCAGCATGCCGACAGGGTTGAGTCAGCCCCAGCATTTT
CASMPTGLSQPQHF
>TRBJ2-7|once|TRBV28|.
TGTGCCAGCAGTTCCCCCGGAAGCGTCTACGAGCAGTACTTC
CASSSPGSVYEQYF
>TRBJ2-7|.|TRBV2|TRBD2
TGTGCCAGCAGGGGGGGGACGGGAGGTCCCTACGAGCAGTACTTC
CASRGGTGGPYEQYF
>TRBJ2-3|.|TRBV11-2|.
TGTGCCAGCAGAAGGGACACAGATACGCAGTATTTT
CASRRDTDTQYF
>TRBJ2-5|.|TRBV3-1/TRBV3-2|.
TGTGCCAGCAGCTCCCCCCAGTACTTC
CASSSPQYF
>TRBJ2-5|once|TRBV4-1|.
TGCGCCAGCAGCCAAGATGCTTTTATGGCGGGGCAAGAGACCCAGTACTTC
CASSQDAFMAGQETQYF
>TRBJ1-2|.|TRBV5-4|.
TGTGCCAGCAGCTCTTCACGGGGGGGAGTGCCTTTTTATGGCTACACCTTC
CASSSSRGGVPFYGYTF
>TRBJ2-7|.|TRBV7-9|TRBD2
TGTGCCAGCAGCTTAGTCTCGGGAGGAGTCTACGAGCAGTACTTC
CASSLVSGGVYEQYF
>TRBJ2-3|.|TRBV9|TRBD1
TGTGCCAGCAGCGTCTGGGCAGGGGGCATAACAGATACGCAGTATTTT
CASSVWAGGITDTQYF
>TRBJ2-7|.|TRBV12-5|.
TGTGCTAGTGGATATGGGACGGGGGTTCCCTACGAGCAGTACTTC
CASGYGTGVPYEQYF
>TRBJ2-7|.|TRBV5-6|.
TGTGCCAGCAGCTTGTACGAGCGGACATCCTACGAGCAGTACTTC
CASSLYERTSYEQYF
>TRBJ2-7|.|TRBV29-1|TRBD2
TGCAGCGCCGCCGGGACTAGCGGGAACTCCTACGAGCAGTACTTC
CSAAGTSGNSYEQYF
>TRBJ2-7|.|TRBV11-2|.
TGTGCCAGCAGCCCCGGGTCGAAGGTCTACGAGCAGTACTTC
CASSPGSKVYEQYF
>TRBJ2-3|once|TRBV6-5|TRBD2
TGTGCCAGCAGTCTTCTAGCGGGGAGCACAGATACGCAGTATTTT
CASSLLAGSTDTQYF
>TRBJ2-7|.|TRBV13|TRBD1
TGTGCCAGCAGCGTACAGGGGTTGTACGAGCAGTACTTC
CASSVQGLYEQYF
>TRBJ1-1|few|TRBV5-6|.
TGTGCCAGCAGCTTGGGCACTGAAGCTTTCTTT
CASSLGTEAFF
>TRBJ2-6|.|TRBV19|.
TGTGCCAGTAGTATAGACCAGACTTCTGGGGCCAACGTCCTGACTTTC
CASSIDQTSGANVLTF
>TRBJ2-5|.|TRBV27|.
TGTGCCAGCAGTTTAGGGCTCCGAGAGACCCAGTACTTC
CASSLGLRETQYF
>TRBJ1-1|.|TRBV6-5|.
TGTGCCAGCAGTCGCGGGGAGTTGTCTGAAGCTTTCTTT
CASSRGELSEAFF
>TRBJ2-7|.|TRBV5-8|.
TGTGCCAGCAGCTTGGCTGACGTGGGACCAGGTCTGTACGAGCAGTACTTC
CASSLADVGPGLYEQYF
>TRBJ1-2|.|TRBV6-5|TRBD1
TGTGCCAGCAGTTACACAGGGGGCGGCTATGGCTACACCTTC
CASSYTGGGYGYTF
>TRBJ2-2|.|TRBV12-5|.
TGTGCTAGTGCTCCCCGGACGGTGAACACCGGGGAGCTGTTTTTT
CASAPRTVNTGELFF
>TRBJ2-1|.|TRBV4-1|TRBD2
TGCGCCAGCAGCCAAGTGGCGGGAGGGCCCAATGAGCAGTTCTTC
CASSQVAGGPNEQFF
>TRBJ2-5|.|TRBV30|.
TGTGCCTGGAGTACCGACCAAGAGACCCAGTACTTC
CAWSTDQETQYF